This T cell receptor beta chain was captured in a study of blood T cell repertoires in COVID-19. Study at large: Sites in the United States, Italy and Spain provided acute and convalescent COVID-19 samples. Sample material is recorded as cDNA or gDNA derived from T cells, B-cell-depleted T cells, or PBMCs.

In the authors' workflow: How many nucleated cells were present was estimated from reference gene primer amplification. Profiling relied on immunoSEQ multiplex PCR, and the TCRdb table lists in-frame clones only, not all of them. V, J and clone size reflect that table, while D and trimming were determined from the DNA. In the table there are fewer than 25,000 clones, 85% to 90% of which are singletons. Sequencing used peripheral blood. The source of this sequence is a woman older than 75 with active COVID-19.

Here the CDR3 reads CASSVIGTGGEKLFF. CDR3 nucleotides: TGTGCCAGCAGTGTTATTGGGACAGGGGGTGAAAAACTGTTTTTT. The rearrangement joins TRBV25-1 to TRBJ1-4, with 11 bases identical to TRBD1. Trimming cost V 4 bases and J 7 bases; bases outside gene matches: 5. Germline V gene sequence: CDR1 MGHDK, CDR2 SYGVNS. The CDR3 totals 15 residues.